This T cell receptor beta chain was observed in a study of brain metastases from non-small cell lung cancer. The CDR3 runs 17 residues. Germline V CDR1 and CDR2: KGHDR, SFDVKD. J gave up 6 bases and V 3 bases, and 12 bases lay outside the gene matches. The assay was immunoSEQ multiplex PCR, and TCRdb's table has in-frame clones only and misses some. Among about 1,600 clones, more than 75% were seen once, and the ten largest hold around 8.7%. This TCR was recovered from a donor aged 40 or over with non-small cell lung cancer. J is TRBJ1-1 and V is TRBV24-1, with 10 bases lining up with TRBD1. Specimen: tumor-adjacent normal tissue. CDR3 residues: CATSDGGQGGIVSEAFF. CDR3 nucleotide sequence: TGTGCCACCAGTGATGGTGGACAGGGGGGCATAGTCTCTGAAGCTTTCTTT.